This TCR beta chain was sequenced in a study of T-cell memory formation after mild COVID-19. Study-wide results and limits: CD4+ contracting clones were found mainly in CM and EM, and CD8+ ones in EMRA. Pre-infection memory already had some responding clones, implying cross-reactive memory joined.

This CDR3 has 14 amino acids. J lost 3 bases, V lost 7 bases, and 6 bases had no gene match. The germline V gene has CDR1 GTSNPN and CDR2 SVGIG (reference sequence). A note on this clonotype: Its antigen remains unidentified.

From 5'RACE with constant-segment primers came TCR alpha and TCR beta cDNA libraries that carried sample barcodes and UMIs. TCRdb re-called the 5' RACE reads through MiXCR, storing one row per CDR3 protein. This repertoire shows roughly 350,000 distinct CDR3 sequences, 12% to 15% found once; its top ten account for roughly 20%. V and J are TRBV30 and TRBJ2-1, with 10 bases lining up with TRBD2. This clonotype was obtained from a man aged 18 to 29 who had mild COVID-19 (a few samples of this study predate the infection). Cell type and time point are not known. The sample taken for sequencing was PBMCs or a T cell subset sorted from them (not recorded which). CDR3 coding DNA: TGTGCCTTGACGCTAGCGGGGGACTACAATGAGCAGTTCTTC. It is translated as CALTLAGDYNEQFF.